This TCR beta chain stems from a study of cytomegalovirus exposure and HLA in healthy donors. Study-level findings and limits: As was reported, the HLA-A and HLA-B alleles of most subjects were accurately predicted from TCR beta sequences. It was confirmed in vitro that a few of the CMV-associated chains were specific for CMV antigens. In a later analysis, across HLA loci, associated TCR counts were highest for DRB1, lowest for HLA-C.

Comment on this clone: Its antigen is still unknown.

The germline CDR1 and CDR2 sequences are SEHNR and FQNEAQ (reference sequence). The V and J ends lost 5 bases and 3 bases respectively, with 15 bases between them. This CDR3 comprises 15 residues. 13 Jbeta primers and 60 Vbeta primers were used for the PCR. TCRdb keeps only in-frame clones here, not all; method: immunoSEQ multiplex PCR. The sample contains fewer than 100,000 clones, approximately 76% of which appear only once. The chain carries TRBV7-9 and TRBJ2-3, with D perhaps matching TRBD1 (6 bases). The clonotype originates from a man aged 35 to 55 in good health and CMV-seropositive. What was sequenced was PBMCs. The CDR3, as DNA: TGTGCCAGCAGCACCGGACAGTTTTCTACAGATACGCAGTATTTT. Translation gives CASSTGQFSTDTQYF.